This TCR beta chain was identified during a study of cytomegalovirus exposure and HLA in healthy donors. The study, taken as a whole, reports: Later work showed greater clonal expansion in HLA-associated TCR beta chains than in equally common others. Another analysis was done later, and it associated around 16,000 TCR beta sequences with HLA alleles at 0.05 false discovery rate.

In regard to this clone: Its matching antigen is unknown.

Both 60 Vbeta primers and 13 Jbeta primers went into the PCR. Clones were read by immunoSEQ multiplex PCR, and TCRdb kept only the in-frame ones, dropping some. The table shows about 280,000 clones, with around 90% occurring only once. CDR3 length equals 14 residues. From germline, CDR1 is LNHNV and CDR2 YYDKDF (reference sequence). Trimming left V 5 bases short and J 1 base short, with 9 bases between. This rearrangement joins TRBV15 to TRBJ1-5; tentative D call: TRBD1 (5 bases). The receptor was isolated from a woman under 30 in good health and CMV-seronegative. Specimen: PBMCs. CDR3 DNA: TGTGCCACCAGCGCAGGGATCAGCAATCAGCCCCAGCATTTT. Its protein is CATSAGISNQPQHF.